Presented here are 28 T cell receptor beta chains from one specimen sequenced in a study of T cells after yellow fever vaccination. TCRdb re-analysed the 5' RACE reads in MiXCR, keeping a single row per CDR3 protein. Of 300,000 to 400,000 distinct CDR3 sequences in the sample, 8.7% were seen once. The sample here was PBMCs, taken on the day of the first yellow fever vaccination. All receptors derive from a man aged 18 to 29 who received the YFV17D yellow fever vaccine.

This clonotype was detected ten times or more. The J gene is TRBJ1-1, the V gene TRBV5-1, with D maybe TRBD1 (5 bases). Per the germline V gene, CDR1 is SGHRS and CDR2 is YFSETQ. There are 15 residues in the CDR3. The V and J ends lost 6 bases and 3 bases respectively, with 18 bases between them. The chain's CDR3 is CASKEPRVGDTEAFF. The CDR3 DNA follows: TGCGCCAGCAAGGAACCTCGCGTAGGGGACACTGAAGCTTTCTTT.

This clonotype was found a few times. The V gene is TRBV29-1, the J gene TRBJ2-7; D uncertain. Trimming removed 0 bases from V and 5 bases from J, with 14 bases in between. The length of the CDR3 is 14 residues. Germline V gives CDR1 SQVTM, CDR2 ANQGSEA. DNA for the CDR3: TGCAGCGTTGAAGATGGTAGGGAAGACAACGAGCAGTACTTC. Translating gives CSVEDGREDNEQYF.

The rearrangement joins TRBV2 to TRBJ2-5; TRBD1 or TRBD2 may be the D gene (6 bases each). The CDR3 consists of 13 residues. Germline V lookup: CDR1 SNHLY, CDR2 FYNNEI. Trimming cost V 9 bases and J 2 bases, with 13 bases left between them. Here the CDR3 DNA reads TGTGCCAGGTCTGGGGGGCCTCAAGAGACCCAGTACTTC. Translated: CARSGGPQETQYF.

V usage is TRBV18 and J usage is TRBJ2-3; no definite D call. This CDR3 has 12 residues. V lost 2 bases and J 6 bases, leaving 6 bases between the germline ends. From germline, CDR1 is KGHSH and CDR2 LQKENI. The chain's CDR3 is CASSPMMDTQYF. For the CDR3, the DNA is TGTGCCAGCTCACCAATGATGGATACGCAGTATTTT.

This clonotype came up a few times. CDR3 residues: CASSATSGVDTQYF. Here the CDR3 DNA reads TGTGCCAGCAGTGCGACTAGCGGGGTGGATACGCAGTATTTT. V is TRBV2 and J is TRBJ2-3; 11 positions agree with TRBD2. Trimming removed 4 bases from V and 6 bases from J; junction bases left unmatched: 3. This CDR3 is built from 14 residues. Germline-derived CDR1 and CDR2 are SNHLY and FYNNEI.

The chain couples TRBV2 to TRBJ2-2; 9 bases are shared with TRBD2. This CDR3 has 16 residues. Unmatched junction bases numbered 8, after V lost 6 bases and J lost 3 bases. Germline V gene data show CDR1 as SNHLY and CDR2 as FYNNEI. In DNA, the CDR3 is TGTGCCAGCAGGGAGTGGCGGGGGGGTGACACCGGGGAGCTGTTTTTT. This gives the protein CASREWRGGDTGELFF.

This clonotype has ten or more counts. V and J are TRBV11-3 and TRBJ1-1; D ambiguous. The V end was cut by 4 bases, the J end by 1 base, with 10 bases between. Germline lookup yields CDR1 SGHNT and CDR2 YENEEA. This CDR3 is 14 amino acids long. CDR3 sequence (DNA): TGTGCCAGCAGCTACTCAGGCGAGAACACTGAAGCTTTCTTT. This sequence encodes CASSYSGENTEAFF.

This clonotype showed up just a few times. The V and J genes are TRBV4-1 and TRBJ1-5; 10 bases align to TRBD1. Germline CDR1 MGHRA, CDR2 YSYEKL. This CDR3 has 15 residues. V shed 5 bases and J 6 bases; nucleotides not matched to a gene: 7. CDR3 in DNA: TGCGCCAGCAGCGAAGGACAGGGGGTGATTCAGCCCCAGCATTTT. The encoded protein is CASSEGQGVIQPQHF.

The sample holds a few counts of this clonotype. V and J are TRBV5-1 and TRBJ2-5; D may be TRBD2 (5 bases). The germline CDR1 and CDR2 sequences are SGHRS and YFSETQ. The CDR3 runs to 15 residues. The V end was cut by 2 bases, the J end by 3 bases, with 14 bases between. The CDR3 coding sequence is TGCGCCAGCAGCTTAAATCGGCGGGTCGAAGAGACCCAGTACTTC. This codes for CASSLNRRVEETQYF.

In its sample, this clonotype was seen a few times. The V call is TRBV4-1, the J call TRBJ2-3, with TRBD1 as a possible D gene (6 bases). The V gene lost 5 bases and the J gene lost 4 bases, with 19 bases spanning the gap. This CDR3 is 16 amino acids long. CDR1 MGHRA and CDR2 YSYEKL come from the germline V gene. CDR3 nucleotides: TGCGCCAGCAGCTCAGGGGCGGGTCTCCGGGCAGATACGCAGTATTTT. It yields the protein CASSSGAGLRADTQYF.

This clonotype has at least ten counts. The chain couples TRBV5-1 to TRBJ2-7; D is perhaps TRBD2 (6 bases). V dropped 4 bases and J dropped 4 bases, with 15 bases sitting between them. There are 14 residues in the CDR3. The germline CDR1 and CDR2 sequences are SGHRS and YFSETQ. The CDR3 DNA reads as TGCGCCAGCAGCGTCGGGGGAGATGGTTACGAGCAGTACTTC. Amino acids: CASSVGGDGYEQYF. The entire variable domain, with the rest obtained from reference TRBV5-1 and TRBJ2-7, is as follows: KAGVTQTPRYLIKTRGQQVTLSCSPISGHRSVSWYQQTPGQGLQFLFEYFSETQRNKGNFPGRFSGRQFSNSRSEMNVSTLELGDSALYLCASSVGGDGYEQYFGPGTRLTVT.

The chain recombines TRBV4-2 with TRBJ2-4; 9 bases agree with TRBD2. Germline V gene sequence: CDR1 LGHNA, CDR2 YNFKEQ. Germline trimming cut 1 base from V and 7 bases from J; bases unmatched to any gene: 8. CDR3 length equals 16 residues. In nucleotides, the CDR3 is TGTGCCAGCAGCCAAGCTAGCGGGGACGTGGGGAACATTCAGTACTTC. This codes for CASSQASGDVGNIQYF.

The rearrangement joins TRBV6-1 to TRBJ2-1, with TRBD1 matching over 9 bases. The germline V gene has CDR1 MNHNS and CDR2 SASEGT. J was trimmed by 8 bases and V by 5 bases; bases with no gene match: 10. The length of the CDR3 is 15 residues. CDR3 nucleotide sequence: TGTGCCAGCAGTCGACCGGGACAGGGTAGTGATGAGCAGTTCTTC. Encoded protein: CASSRPGQGSDEQFF.

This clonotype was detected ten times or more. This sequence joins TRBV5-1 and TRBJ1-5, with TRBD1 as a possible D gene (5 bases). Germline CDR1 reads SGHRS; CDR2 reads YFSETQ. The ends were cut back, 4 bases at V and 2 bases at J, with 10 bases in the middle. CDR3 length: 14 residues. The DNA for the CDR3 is TGCGCCAGCAGCAGCCAGGGAGGCAATCAGCCCCAGCATTTT. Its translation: CASSSQGGNQPQHF.

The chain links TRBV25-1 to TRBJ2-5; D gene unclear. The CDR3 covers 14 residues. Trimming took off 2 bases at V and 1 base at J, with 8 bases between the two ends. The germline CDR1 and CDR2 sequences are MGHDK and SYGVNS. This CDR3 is CASSEVGSQETQYF. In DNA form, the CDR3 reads TGTGCCAGCAGTGAAGTGGGTAGCCAAGAGACCCAGTACTTC. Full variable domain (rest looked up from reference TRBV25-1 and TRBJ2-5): EADIYQTPRYLVIGTGKKITLECSQTMGHDKMYWYQQDPGMELHLIHYSYGVNSTEKGDLSSESTVSRIRTEHFPLTLESARPSHTSQYLCASSEVGSQETQYFGPGTRLLVL.

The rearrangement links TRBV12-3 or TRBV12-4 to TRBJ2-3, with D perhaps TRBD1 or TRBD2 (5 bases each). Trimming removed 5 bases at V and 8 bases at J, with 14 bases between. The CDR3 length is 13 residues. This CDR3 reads CASSKTEGGTQYF. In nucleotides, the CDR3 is TGTGCCAGCAGTAAGACAGAAGGAGGTACGCAGTATTTT.

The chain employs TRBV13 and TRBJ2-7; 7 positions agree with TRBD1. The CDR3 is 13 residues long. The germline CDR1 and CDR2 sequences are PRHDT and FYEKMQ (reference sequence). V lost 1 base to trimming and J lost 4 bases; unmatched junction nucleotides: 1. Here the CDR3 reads CASSLEGAYEQYF. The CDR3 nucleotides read TGTGCCAGCAGCTTAGAGGGGGCATACGAGCAGTACTTC.

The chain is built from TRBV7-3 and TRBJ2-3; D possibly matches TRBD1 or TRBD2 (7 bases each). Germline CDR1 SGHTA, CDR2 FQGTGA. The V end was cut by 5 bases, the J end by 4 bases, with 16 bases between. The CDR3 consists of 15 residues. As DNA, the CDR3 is TGTGCCAGCAGCCGAATGACAGGGAGGGCAGATACGCAGTATTTT. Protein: CASSRMTGRADTQYF.

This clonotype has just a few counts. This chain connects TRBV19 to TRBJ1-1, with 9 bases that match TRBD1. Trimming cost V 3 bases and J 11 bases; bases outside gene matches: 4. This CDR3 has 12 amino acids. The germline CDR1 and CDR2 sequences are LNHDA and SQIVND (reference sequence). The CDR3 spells CASSMDRGRAFF. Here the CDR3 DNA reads TGTGCCAGTAGTATGGACAGGGGTCGGGCTTTCTTT.

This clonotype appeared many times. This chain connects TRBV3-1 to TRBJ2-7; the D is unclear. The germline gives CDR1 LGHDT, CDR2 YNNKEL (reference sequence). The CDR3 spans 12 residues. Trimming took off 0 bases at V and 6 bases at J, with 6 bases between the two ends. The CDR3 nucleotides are TGTGCCAGCAGCCAAGAGGGTCGCGAGCAGTACTTC. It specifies CASSQEGREQYF.

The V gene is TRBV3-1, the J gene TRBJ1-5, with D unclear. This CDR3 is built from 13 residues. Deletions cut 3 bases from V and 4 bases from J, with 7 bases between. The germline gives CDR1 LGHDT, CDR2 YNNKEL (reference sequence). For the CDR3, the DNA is TGTGCCAGCAGCCAGATGAGAAATCAGCCCCAGCATTTT. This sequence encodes CASSQMRNQPQHF. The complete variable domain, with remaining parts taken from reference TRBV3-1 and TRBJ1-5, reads DTAVSQTPKYLVTQMGNDKSIKCEQNLGHDTMYWYKQDSKKFLKIMFSYNNKELIINETVPNRFSPKSPDKAHLNLHINSLELGDSAVYFCASSQMRNQPQHFGDGTRLSIL.

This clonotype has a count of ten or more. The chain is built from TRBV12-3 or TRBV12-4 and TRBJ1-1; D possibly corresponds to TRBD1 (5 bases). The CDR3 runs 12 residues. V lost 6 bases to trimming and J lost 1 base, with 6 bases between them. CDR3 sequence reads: CASRGGNTEAFF. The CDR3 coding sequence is TGTGCCAGCAGGGGGGGGAACACTGAAGCTTTCTTT.

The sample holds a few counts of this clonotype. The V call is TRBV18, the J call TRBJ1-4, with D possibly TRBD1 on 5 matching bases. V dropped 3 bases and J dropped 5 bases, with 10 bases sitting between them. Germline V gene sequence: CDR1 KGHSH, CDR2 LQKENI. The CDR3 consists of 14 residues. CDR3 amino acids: CASSPPGRNEKLFF. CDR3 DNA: TGTGCCAGCTCACCGCCGGGACGGAATGAAAAACTGTTTTTT.

CDR3 coding DNA: TGCGCCAGCAGCCAGCTCCCGGGAGGGAACTCTGGGGCCAACGTCCTGACTTTC. The encoded protein is CASSQLPGGNSGANVLTF. This sequence joins TRBV4-1 and TRBJ2-6, with 8 bases matching TRBD2. The CDR3 is 18 amino acids. The J segment lost 0 bases and the V segment lost 3 bases, leaving 7 bases of the junction unmatched. Germline-derived CDR1 and CDR2 are MGHRA and YSYEKL.

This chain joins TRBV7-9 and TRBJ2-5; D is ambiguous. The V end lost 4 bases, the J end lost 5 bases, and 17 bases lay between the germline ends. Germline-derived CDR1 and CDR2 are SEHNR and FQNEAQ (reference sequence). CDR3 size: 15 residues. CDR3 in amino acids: CASSSPAPPRETQYF. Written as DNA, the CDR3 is TGTGCCAGCAGCTCCCCGGCGCCGCCAAGGGAGACCCAGTACTTC.

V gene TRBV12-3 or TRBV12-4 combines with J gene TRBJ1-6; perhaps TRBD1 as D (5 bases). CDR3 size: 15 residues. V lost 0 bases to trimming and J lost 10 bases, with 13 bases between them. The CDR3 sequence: CASSLAGGFSSPLHF. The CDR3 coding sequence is TGTGCCAGCAGTTTAGCGGGGGGGTTTAGCTCACCCCTCCACTTT.

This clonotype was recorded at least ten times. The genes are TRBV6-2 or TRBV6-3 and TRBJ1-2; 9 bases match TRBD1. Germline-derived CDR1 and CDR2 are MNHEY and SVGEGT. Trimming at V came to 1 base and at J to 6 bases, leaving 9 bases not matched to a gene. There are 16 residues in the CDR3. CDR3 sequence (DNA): TGTGCCAGCAGTTACTTCCGGGACAGGGATAAAGATGGCTACACCTTC. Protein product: CASSYFRDRDKDGYTF.

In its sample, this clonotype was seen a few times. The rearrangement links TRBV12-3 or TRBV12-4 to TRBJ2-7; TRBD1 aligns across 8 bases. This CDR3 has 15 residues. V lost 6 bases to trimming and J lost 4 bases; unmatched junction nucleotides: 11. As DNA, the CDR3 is TGTGCCAGCAGCCAACAGGGGGTATCTCGTTACGAGCAGTACTTC. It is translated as CASSQQGVSRYEQYF.